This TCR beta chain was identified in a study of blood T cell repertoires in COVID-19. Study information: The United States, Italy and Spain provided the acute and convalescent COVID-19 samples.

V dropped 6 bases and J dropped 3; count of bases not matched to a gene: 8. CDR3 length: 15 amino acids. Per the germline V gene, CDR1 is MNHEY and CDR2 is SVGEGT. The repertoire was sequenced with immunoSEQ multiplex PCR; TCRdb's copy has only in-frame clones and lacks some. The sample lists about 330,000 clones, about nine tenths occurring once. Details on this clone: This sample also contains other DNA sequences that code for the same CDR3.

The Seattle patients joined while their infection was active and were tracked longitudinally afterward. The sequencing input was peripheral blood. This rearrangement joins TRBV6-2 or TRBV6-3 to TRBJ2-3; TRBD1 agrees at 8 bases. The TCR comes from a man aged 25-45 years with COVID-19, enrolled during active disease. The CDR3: CASSSGQGVTDTQYF. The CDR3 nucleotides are TGTGCCAGCAGCTCCGGACAGGGAGTGACAGATACGCAGTATTTT.